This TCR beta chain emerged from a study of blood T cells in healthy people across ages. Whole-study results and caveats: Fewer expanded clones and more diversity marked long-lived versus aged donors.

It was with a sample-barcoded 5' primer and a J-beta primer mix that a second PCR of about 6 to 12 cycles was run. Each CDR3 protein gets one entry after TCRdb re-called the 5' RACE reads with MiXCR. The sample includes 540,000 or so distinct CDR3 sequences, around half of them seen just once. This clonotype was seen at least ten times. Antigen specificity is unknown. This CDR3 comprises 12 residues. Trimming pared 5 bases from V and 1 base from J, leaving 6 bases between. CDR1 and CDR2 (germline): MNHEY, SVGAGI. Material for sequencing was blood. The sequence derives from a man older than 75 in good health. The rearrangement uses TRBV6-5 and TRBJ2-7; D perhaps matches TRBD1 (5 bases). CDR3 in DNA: TGTGCCAGCAGTCGACAGTCCTACGAGCAGTACTTC. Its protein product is CASSRQSYEQYF.